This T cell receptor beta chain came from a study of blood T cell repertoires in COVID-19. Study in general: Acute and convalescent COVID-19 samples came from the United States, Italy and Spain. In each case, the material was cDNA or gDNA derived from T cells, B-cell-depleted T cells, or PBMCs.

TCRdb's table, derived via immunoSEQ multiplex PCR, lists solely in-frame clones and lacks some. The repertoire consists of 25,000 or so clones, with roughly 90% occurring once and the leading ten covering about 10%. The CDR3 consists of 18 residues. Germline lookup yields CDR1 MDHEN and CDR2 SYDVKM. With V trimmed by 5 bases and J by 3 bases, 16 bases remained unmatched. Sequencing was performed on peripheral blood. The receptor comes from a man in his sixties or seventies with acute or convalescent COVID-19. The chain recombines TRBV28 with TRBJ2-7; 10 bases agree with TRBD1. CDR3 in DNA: TGTGCCAGCAGTCATGCCGGGACAGGGGATCTCCCCATCTACGAGCAGTACTTC. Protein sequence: CASSHAGTGDLPIYEQYF.